The clone carrying this T cell receptor (beta chain) was seen more than once but under ten times. Its antigen is not identified. CDR1 and CDR2 from the germline V gene are SEHNR and FQNEAQ (reference sequence). This CDR3 is 12 amino acids long. V lost 3 bases and J lost 7, with 9 bases in between. The sample comes from a study of shared clonotypes between healthy human individuals. Study-wide points: An effect of sequencing depth on clonotype sharing among donors was expected. Donors were few, which limited the genetic and exposure-history diversity represented.

Data came from immunoSEQ multiplex PCR; TCRdb stores just in-frame clones and leaves some out. Of over a million clones in the sample, approximately 70% were seen once. Specimen: memory CD4+ T cells sorted from blood. Subset indicated: CD45RA-negative fraction. This TCR derives from a man aged 18-30 years in good health. The chain joins TRBV7-9 to TRBJ1-1; possibly TRBD1 for D (5 bases). The DNA of the CDR3 is TGTGCCAGCAGCTTGCGGGGGAATGAAGCTTTCTTT. This gives the protein CASSLRGNEAFF. The full variable domain, rest sourced from reference TRBV7-9 and TRBJ1-1, is DTGVSQNPRHKITKRGQNVTFRCDPISEHNRLYWYRQTLGQGPEFLTYFQNEAQLEKSRLLSDRFSAERPKGSFSTLEIQRTEQGDSAMYLCASSLRGNEAFFGQGTRLTVV.